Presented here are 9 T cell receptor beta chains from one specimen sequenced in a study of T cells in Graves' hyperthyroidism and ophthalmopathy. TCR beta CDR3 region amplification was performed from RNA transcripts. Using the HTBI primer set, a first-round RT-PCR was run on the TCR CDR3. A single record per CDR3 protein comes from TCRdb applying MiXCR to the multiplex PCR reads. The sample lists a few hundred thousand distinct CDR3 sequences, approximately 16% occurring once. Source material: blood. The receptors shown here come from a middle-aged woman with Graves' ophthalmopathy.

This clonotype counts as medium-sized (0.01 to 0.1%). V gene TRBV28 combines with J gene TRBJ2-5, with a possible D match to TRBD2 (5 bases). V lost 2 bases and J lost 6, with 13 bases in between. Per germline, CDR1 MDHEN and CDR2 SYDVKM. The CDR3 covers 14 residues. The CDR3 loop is CASSLGLTMQTQYF. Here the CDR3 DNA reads TGTGCCAGCAGTTTAGGACTGACGATGCAGACCCAGTACTTC. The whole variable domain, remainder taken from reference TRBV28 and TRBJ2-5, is DVKVTQSSRYLVKRTGEKVFLECVQDMDHENMFWYRQDPGLGLRLIYFSYDVKMKEKGDIPEGYSVSREKKERFSLILESASTNQTSMYLCASSLGLTMQTQYFGPGTRLLVL.

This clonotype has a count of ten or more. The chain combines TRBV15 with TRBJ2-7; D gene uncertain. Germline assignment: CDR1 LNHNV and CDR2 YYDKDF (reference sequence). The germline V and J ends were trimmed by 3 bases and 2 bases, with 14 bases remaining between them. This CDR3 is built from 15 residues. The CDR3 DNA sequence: TGTGCCACCAGCAGCCTCGTAACAGACGCCTACGAGCAGTACTTC. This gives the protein CATSSLVTDAYEQYF.

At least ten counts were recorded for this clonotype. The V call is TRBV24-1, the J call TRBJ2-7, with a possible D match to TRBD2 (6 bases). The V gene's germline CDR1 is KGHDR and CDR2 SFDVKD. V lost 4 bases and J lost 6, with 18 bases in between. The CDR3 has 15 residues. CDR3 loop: CATSDPRRESSEQYF. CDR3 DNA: TGTGCCACCAGTGACCCTCGACGGGAGTCCAGCGAGCAGTACTTC.

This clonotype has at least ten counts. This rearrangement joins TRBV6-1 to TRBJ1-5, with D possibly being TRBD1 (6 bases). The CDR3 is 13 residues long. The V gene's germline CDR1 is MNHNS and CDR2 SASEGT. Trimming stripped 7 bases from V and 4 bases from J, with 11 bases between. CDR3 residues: CASTGHPNQPQHF. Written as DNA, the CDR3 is TGTGCCAGCACGGGACACCCAAATCAGCCCCAGCATTTT.

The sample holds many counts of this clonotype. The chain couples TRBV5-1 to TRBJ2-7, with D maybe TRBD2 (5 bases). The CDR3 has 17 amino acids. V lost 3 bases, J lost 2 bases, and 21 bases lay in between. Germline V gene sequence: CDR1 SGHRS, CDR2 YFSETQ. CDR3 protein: CASSSSPTGILTYEQYF. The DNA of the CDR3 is TGCGCCAGCAGCTCTAGCCCCACCGGGATCCTAACCTACGAGCAGTACTTC.

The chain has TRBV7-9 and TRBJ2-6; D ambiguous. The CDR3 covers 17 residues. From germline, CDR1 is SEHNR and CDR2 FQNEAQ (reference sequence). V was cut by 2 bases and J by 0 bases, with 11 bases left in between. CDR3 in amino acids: CASSLWVLDSGANVLTF. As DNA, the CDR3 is TGTGCCAGCAGCTTATGGGTTCTCGACTCTGGGGCCAACGTCCTGACTTTC.

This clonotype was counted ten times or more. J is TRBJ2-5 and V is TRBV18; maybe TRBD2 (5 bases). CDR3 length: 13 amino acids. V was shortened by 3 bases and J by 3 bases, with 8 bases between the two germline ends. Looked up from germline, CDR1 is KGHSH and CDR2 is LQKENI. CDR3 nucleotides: TGTGCCAGCTCACCCGGACTTGAAGAGACCCAGTACTTC. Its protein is CASSPGLEETQYF.

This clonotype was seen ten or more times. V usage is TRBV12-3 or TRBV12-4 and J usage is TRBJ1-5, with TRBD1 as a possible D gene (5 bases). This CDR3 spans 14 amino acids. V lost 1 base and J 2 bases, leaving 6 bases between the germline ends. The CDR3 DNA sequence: TGTGCCAGCAGTTTAGTCAGGGGCAATCAGCCCCAGCATTTT. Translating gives CASSLVRGNQPQHF.

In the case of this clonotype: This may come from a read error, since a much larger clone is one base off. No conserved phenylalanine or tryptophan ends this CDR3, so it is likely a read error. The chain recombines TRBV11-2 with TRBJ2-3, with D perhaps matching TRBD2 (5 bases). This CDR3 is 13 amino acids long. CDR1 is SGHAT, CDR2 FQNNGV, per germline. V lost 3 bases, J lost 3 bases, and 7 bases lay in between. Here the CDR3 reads CASSFGETDTQYL. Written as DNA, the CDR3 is TGTGCCAGCAGCTTTGGGGAGACAGATACGCAGTATCTT.